This T cell receptor beta chain derives from a study of human T cells and chemical hapten exposure. Whole-study context: During the roughly 25-week study period, patients had diphenylcyclopropenone applied to the scalp every week. Among samples, TCR yields varied mainly because of small differences in pooled library volume.

Trimming removed 1 base from V and 0 bases from J, with 12 bases in between. The length of the CDR3 is 17 residues. Germline assignment: CDR1 SGHTA and CDR2 FQGTGA. Noted time point: pre-sensitization, week 0. Treatment of the sample: therapeutic diphenylcyclopropenone sensitization with weekly scalp DPC. TCRdb ran MiXCR on the RACE reads and lists one entry per CDR3 protein. The sample lists under 50,000 distinct CDR3 sequences; 7.5% to 9% were seen once. The source of this sequence is a woman between 45 and 60 years old with alopecia areata. Some clones in this sample may be carry-over from other donors' samples. Sample: whole blood, taken in connection with sensitization to the hapten diphenylcyclopropenone (DPC). The chain recombines TRBV7-3 with TRBJ2-2; D gene ambiguous. The CDR3 nucleotides read TGTGCCAGCAGCTTAAAAGGCTTCGGCACGAACACCGGGGAGCTGTTTTTT. Its translation is CASSLKGFGTNTGELFF.